The present T cell receptor (beta chain) was sequenced within a study of cytomegalovirus exposure and HLA in healthy donors. Study findings and constraints: Associated with cytomegalovirus, according to the listing, were 150 to 200 TCR beta chains.

The donors comprised healthy bone marrow donors. This clone was seen only once. Its antigen is unidentified. 60 Vbeta and 13 Jbeta primers were used in PCR. Data came from immunoSEQ multiplex PCR; TCRdb stores just in-frame clones and leaves some out. The sample shows 170,000 or so clones, roughly 78% of them seen only once. This TCR came from a woman aged 45-65 years in good health and CMV-seropositive. Material: PBMCs.

The CDR3 DNA reads TGTGCCAGCAGCCAAGAAGGAAGCGGGACTTACCGGGATACGCAGTATTTT. It is translated as CASSQEGSGTYRDTQYF. This rearrangement joins TRBV4-2 to TRBJ2-3; 7 nucleotides agree with TRBD2. The junction had 12 bases not matched to a gene; V was cut back by 0 bases and J by 6 bases. The germline V gene encodes CDR1 LGHNA and CDR2 YNFKEQ. The CDR3 covers 17 residues.